The clone carrying this TCR beta chain showed up just a few times. Measured with immunoSEQ multiplex PCR; TCRdb has only the in-frame clones, and not every one. Here the sample spans about 56,000 clones, less than 90% being singletons. This entry is derived from a study of blood T cell repertoires in COVID-19. Trimming left V 4 bases short and J 6 bases short, with 17 bases between. The germline gives CDR1 SGHKS, CDR2 YYEKEE (reference sequence). The CDR3 is made up of 15 amino acids. The chain is built from TRBV5-5 and TRBJ1-5; no definite D call. Sequenced material: peripheral blood. This receptor was obtained from a woman of 80 years or more with acute or convalescent COVID-19. The CDR3 loop is CASSRRLEAVQPQHF. CDR3 bases: TGTGCCAGCAGCCGCCGACTAGAGGCGGTTCAGCCCCAGCATTTT.